A single sample is the source of the 4 T cell receptor beta chains below, sequenced in a study of blood T cell repertoires in COVID-19. Some clones are missing from TCRdb's copy, which holds only in-frame ones; the method was immunoSEQ multiplex PCR. The sample holds some 460,000 clones; about 89% are singletons and the top ten take 4% to 5.5%. The source material was peripheral blood. These receptors were collected from a woman in her twenties or thirties with acute or convalescent COVID-19.

V usage is TRBV29-1 and J usage is TRBJ1-1; 10 nucleotides agree with TRBD1. This CDR3 contains 15 residues. Germline loops: CDR1 SQVTM, CDR2 ANQGSEA. After removal of 0 bases from V and 5 bases from J, the junction contained 6 bases not matched to a gene. The CDR3 protein is CSVEENQDRGTEAFF. As DNA, the CDR3 is TGCAGCGTTGAAGAGAACCAGGACAGGGGGACTGAAGCTTTCTTT.

This clone was observed a single time. The chain joins TRBV4-2 to TRBJ2-5; 7 bases agree with TRBD1. V lost 6 bases and J lost 0; bases outside the gene matches: 7. CDR1 is LGHNA, CDR2 YNFKEQ, per germline. This CDR3 comprises 15 residues. CDR3 protein: CASRHRTGYQETQYF. The CDR3 bases are TGTGCCAGCAGACACCGGACAGGATACCAAGAGACCCAGTACTTC.

This clone was counted a few times. V usage is TRBV3-1 (or the pseudogene TRBV3-2) and J usage is TRBJ2-5; 9 bases are a match to TRBD2. J lost 5 bases, V lost 0 bases, and 7 bases had no gene match. CDR3 length: 16 residues. Germline CDR1 is LGHDT and CDR2 is YNNKEL (reference sequence). The CDR3 sequence is CASSQEAGGLKETQYF. CDR3 DNA: TGTGCCAGCAGCCAAGAAGCGGGGGGACTTAAGGAGACCCAGTACTTC.

This clone was seen a single time. This chain uses TRBV25-1 with TRBJ2-7, with 7 bases fitting TRBD2. Germline V lookup: CDR1 MGHDK, CDR2 SYGVNS. This CDR3 contains 16 residues. V trimming: 7 bases; J trimming: 1 base; junction bases outside the gene matches: 13. CDR3 DNA sequence: TGTGCCAGCACCGAAGGGAGGACTAGGTCTTCCTACGAGCAGTACTTC. This gives the protein CASTEGRTRSSYEQYF.